The present TCR beta chain was sequenced within a study of T cell responses to AZD1222 COVID-19 vaccine. Here immunoSEQ multiplex PCR was the method, and the copy in TCRdb shows in-frame clones only, minus some. The sample consists of about 200,000 clones, more than 90% of them appearing once. Study-level results: Donors were largely white British and mainly female; clonal diversity was possibly underestimated. Within unmutated variant regions lay the reported targets of nearly half of spike-specific TCRs. Spike-specific TCR breadth and depth grew following two AZD1222 doses. Only a handful of AZD1222 recipients were seropositive at baseline.

The V gene end was trimmed by 7 bases and the J gene end by 6 bases; junction bases not matched to a gene: 8. The germline gives CDR1 SGHTA, CDR2 FQGNSA. The CDR3 consists of 14 residues. About this clone itself: As yet, its antigen is unknown.

V gene TRBV7-2 combines with J gene TRBJ2-1, with 8 bases that match TRBD2. This sequence originates from an adult who received the MenACWY meningococcal vaccine as a control. Sequencing used peripheral blood, obtained 28 days after the second dose of the MenACWY control vaccine. The CDR3 nucleotides read TGTGCCAGCACACCCGGGACTAGGAGCAATGAGCAGTTCTTC. This codes for CASTPGTRSNEQFF.